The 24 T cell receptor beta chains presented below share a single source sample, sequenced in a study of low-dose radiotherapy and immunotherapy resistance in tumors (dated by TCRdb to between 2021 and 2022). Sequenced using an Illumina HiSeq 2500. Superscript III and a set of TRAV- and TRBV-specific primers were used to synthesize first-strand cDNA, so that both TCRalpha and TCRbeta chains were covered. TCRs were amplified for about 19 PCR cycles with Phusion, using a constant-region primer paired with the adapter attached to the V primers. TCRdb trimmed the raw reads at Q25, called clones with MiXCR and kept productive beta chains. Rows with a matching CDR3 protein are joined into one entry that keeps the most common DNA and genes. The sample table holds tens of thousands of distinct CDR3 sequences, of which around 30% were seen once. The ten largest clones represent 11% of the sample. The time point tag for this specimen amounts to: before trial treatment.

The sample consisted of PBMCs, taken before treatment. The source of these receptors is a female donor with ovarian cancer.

CDR3 nucleotide sequence: TGCGCCAGCAGCTCGGTGGGGGACTCCTACGAGCAGTACTTC. Translating gives CASSSVGDSYEQYF. The chain carries TRBV5-1 and TRBJ2-7; D tentatively reads TRBD1 or TRBD2 (5 bases each). CDR1 is SGHRS, CDR2 YFSETQ, per germline. The CDR3 is 14 residues long. The ends were cut back, 3 bases at V and 0 bases at J, with 10 bases in the middle.

The CDR3 here is CASSQEPQDTQYF. The DNA of the CDR3 is TGTGCCAGCAGCCAAGAGCCCCAGGATACGCAGTATTTT. This chain connects TRBV4-2 to TRBJ2-3; D unclear. CDR1 LGHNA and CDR2 YNFKEQ come from the germline V gene. The V end was cut by 0 bases, the J end by 6 bases, with 7 bases between. CDR3 size: 13 residues.

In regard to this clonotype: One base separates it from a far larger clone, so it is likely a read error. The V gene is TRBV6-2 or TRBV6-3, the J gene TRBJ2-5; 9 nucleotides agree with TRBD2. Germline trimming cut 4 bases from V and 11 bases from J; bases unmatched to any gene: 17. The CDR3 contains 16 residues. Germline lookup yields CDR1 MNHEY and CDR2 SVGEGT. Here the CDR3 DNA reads TGTGCCAGCAGTTGGAGGACTAGCGCAGACGGAAATGAGCAGTACTTC. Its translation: CASSWRTSADGNEQYF.

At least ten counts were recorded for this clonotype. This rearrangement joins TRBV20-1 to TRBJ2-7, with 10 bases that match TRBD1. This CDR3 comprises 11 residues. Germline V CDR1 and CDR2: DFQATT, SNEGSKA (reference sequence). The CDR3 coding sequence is TGCAGAACAGACAGGGGGCGTGAGCAGTACTTC. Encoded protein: CRTDRGREQYF.

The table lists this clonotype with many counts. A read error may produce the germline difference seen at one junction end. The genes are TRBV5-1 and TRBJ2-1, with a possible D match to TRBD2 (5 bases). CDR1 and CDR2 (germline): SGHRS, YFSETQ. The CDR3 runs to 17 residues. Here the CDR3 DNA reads TGTGCCAGCAGCTTGTTAGTCAGCGGTAGCTCCTACAATGAGCAGTTCTTC. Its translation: CASSLLVSGSSYNEQFF.

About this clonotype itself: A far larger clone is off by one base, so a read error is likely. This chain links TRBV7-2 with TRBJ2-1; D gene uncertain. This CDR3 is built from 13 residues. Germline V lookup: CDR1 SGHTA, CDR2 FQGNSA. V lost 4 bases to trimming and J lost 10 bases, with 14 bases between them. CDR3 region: CASSSSFSHEQFF. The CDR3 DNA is TGTGCCAGCAGCTCCAGTTTTTCACACGAGCAGTTCTTC.

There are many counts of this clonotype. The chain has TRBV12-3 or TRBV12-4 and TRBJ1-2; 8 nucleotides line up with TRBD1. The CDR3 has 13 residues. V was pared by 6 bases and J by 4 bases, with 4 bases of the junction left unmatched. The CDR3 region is CASSRGQVYGYTF. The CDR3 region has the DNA TGTGCCAGCAGCCGGGGACAGGTCTATGGCTACACCTTC.

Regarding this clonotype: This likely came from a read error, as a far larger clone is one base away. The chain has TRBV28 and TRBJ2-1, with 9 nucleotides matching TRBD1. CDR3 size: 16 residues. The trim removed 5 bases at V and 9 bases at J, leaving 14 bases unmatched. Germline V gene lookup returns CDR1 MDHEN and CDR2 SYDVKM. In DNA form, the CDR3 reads TGTGCCAGCAGTGTAAGGTCCGGGACAGGGATGATTGAGCAGTTCTTC. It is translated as CASSVRSGTGMIEQFF. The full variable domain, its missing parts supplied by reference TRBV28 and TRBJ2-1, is DVKVTQSSRYLVKRTGEKVFLECVQDMDHENMFWYRQDPGLGLRLIYFSYDVKMKEKGDIPEGYSVSREKKERFSLILESASTNQTSMYLCASSVRSGTGMIEQFFGPGTRLTVL.

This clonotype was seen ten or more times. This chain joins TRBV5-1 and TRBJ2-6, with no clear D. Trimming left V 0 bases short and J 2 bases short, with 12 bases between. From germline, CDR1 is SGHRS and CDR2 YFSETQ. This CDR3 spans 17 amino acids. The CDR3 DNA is TGCGCCAGCAGCTTGGAGTTCTCGAGTGCTGGGGCCAACGTCCTGACTTTC. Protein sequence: CASSLEFSSAGANVLTF.

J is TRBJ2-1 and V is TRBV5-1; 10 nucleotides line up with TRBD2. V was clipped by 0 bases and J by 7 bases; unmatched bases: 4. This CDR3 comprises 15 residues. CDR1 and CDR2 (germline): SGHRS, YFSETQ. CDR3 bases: TGCGCCAGCAGCTTGGAAGCGGGAGGGCCGAATGAGCAGTTCTTC. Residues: CASSLEAGGPNEQFF.

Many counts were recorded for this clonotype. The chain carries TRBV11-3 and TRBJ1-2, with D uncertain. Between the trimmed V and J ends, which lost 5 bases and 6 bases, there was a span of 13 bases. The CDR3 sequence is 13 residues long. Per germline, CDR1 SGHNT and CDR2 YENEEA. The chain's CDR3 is CASSRALTDGYTF. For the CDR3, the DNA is TGTGCCAGCAGCCGGGCCCTAACGGATGGCTACACCTTC.

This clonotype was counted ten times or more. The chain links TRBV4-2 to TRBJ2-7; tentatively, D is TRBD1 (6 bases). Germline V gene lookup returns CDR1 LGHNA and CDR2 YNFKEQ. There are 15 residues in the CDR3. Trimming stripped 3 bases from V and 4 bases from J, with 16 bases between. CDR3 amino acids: CASSQGDQQGYEQYF. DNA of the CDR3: TGTGCCAGCAGCCAGGGGGACCAACAGGGATACGAGCAGTACTTC.

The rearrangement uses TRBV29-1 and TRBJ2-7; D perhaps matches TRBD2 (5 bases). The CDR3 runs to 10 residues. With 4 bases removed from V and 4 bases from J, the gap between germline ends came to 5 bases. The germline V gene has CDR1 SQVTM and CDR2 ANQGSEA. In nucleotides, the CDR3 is TGCAGCGTTGGGGAGTACGAGCAGTACTTC. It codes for CSVGEYEQYF.

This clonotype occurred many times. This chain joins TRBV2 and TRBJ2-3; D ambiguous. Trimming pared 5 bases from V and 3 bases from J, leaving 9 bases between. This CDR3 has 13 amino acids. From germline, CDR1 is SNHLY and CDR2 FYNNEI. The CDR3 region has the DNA TGTGCCAGCAGTCCGGACGTAACAGATACGCAGTATTTT. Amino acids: CASSPDVTDTQYF.

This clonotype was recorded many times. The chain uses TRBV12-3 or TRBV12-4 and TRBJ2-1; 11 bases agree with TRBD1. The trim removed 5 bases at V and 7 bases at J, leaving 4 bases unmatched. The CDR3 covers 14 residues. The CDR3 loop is CASSPGQGANEQFF. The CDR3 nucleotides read TGTGCCAGCAGTCCCGGACAGGGGGCAAATGAGCAGTTCTTC.

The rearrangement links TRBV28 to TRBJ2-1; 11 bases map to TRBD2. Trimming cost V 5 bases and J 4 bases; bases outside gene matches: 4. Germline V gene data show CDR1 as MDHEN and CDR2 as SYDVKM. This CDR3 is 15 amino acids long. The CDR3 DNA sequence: TGTGCCAGCAGTATAGCGGGGGGGCCTTACAATGAGCAGTTCTTC. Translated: CASSIAGGPYNEQFF.

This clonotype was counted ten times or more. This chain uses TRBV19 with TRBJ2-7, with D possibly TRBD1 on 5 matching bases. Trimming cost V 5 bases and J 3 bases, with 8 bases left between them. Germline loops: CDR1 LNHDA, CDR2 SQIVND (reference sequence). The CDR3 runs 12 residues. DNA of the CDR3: TGTGCCAGTAGTCACGACAGCTACGAGCAGTACTTC. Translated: CASSHDSYEQYF.

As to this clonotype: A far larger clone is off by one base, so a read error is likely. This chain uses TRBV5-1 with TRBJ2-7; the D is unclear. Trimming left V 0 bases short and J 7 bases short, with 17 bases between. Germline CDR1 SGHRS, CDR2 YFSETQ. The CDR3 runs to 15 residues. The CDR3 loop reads CASSLDQPLGNEQYF. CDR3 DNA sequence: TGCGCCAGCAGCTTGGATCAGCCCCTGGGGAATGAGCAGTACTTC.

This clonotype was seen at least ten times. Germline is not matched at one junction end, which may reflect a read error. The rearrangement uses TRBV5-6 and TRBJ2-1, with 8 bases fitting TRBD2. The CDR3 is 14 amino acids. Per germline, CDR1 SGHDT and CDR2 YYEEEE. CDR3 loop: CASSLGLFGTRWVF. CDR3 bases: TGTGCCAGCAGCTTGGGACTGTTCGGGACTAGGTGGGTCTTC.

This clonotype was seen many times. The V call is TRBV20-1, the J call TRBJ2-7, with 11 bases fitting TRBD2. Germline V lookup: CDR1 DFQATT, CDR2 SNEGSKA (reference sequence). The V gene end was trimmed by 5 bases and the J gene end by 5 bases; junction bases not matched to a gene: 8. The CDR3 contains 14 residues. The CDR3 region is CSAELSGRVDEQYF. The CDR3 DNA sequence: TGCAGTGCTGAGCTTAGCGGGAGGGTAGACGAGCAGTACTTC.

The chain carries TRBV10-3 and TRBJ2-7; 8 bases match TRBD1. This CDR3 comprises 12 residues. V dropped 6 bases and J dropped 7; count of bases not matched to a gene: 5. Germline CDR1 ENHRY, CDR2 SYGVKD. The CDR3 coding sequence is TGTGCCATCAGGACAGGGGCTTGGGAGCAGTACTTC. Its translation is CAIRTGAWEQYF.

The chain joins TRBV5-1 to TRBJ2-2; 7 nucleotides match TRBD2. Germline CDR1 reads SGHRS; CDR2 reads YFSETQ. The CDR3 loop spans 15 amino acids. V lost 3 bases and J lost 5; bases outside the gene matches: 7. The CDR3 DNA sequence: TGCGCCAGCAGCTCCCGACTAGCAGGGACCGGGGAGCTGTTTTTT. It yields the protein CASSSRLAGTGELFF.

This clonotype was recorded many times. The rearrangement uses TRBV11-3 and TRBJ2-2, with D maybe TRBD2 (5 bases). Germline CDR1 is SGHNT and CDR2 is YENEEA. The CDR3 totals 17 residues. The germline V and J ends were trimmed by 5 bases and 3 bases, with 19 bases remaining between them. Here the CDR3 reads CASSPGDSRAHTGELFF. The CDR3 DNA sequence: TGTGCCAGCAGCCCTGGGGATTCGAGGGCTCACACCGGGGAGCTGTTTTTT.

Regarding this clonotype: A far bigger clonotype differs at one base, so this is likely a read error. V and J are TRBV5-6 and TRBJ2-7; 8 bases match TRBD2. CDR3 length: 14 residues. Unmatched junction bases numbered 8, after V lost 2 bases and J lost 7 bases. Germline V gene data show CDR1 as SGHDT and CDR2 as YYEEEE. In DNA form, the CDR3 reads TGTGCCAGCAGCTTAAACGGGAGGGGCGATGAGCAGTACTTC. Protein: CASSLNGRGDEQYF.